Shown below are 18 T cell receptor beta chains from a single sample sequenced in a study of CD8 T cells in Susac syndrome. RNA amounts of about 0.5 to 1 ug underwent reverse transcription with random hexamers. TCRdb used MiXCR to reprocess the immunoSEQ multiplex PCR reads, holding one entry per CDR3 protein. This sample has around 230,000 distinct CDR3 sequences; approximately 95% occur once, and the top ten carry around 0.099%. The sequencing sample was made of CD4+ T cells from PBMCs. The source is a human donor with multiple sclerosis.

This chain links TRBV5-4 with TRBJ2-3, with 12 bases aligning to TRBD2. CDR1 is SGHNT and CDR2 is YYREEE in the germline V gene (reference sequence). V shed 4 bases and J 2 bases; nucleotides not matched to a gene: 5. CDR3 length: 16 residues. The CDR3 coding sequence is TGTGCCAGCAGCCAAGGACTAGCGGGGACCACAGATACGCAGTATTTT. The encoded protein is CASSQGLAGTTDTQYF.

The chain uses TRBV29-1 and TRBJ2-3; tentative D call: TRBD2 (6 bases). The V end lost 2 bases, the J end lost 1 base, and 13 bases lay between the germline ends. The V gene's germline CDR1 is SQVTM and CDR2 ANQGSEA. The CDR3 sequence is 15 residues long. CDR3 sequence: CSVEWRVVGTDTQYF. CDR3 sequence (DNA): TGCAGCGTTGAATGGAGGGTGGTGGGCACAGATACGCAGTATTTT.

The V gene is TRBV29-1, the J gene TRBJ2-1; D gene uncertain. The CDR3 runs to 13 residues. Germline V lookup: CDR1 SQVTM, CDR2 ANQGSEA. V shed 6 bases and J shed 9 bases, with 18 bases lying between them. The CDR3 DNA reads TGCAGCGTCGTGCCCGCCCCTACGTTTGAGCAGTTCTTC. It is translated as CSVVPAPTFEQFF.

The chain is built from TRBV24-1 and TRBJ1-2; 10 bases align to TRBD1. The germline gives CDR1 KGHDR, CDR2 SFDVKD. V lost 3 bases and J lost 8; bases outside the gene matches: 2. The CDR3 extends over 13 amino acids. The CDR3 nucleotides read TGTGCCACCAGTGATGGGGACAGGGGAGGCTACACCTTC. Translation gives CATSDGDRGGYTF.

The rearrangement links TRBV5-1 to TRBJ2-1; D is perhaps TRBD1 (6 bases). Trimming took 2 bases from V and 9 from J, leaving 9 bases between them. The CDR3 spans 12 residues. Germline CDR1 is SGHRS and CDR2 is YFSETQ. This CDR3 reads CASSFRGAEQFF. The CDR3 region has the DNA TGCGCCAGCAGCTTCAGGGGAGCTGAGCAGTTCTTC.

The chain links TRBV3-1 to TRBJ2-7; possibly TRBD1 for D (6 bases). CDR3 length: 16 amino acids. Trimming shortened V by 0 bases and J by 2 bases, and 14 bases separated the two germline ends. Germline V gene sequence: CDR1 LGHDT, CDR2 YNNKEL (reference sequence). The CDR3 here is CASSQDHRVPTYEQYF. The DNA of the CDR3 is TGTGCCAGCAGCCAAGACCACAGGGTACCTACCTACGAGCAGTACTTC.

This clonotype was seen a handful of times. This rearrangement joins TRBV5-1 to TRBJ2-1; no clear D. This CDR3 is built from 12 residues. Germline V gene data show CDR1 as SGHRS and CDR2 as YFSETQ. Trimming left V 7 bases short and J 6 bases short, with 11 bases between. The CDR3 region has the DNA TGCGCCAGCCGCGCTTTTGTCAATGAGCAGTTCTTC. As protein: CASRAFVNEQFF.

The chain recombines TRBV7-8 with TRBJ1-2; D not certain. Trimming took 8 bases from V and 3 from J, leaving 7 bases between them. Germline-derived CDR1 and CDR2 are SGHVS and FQNEAQ. This CDR3 contains 11 residues. The CDR3 DNA is TGTGCCAGCGGAGTCGACTATGGCTACACCTTC. Amino acid sequence: CASGVDYGYTF. Supplemented by reference TRBV7-8 and TRBJ1-2, the full variable domain reads GAGVSQSPRYKVAKRGQDVALRCDPISGHVSLFWYQQALGQGPEFLTYFQNEAQLDKSGLPSDRFFAERPEGSVSTLKIQRTQQEDSAVYLCASGVDYGYTFGSGTRLTVV.

The rearrangement uses TRBV7-2 and TRBJ2-1, with 9 bases aligning to TRBD1. J gave up 2 bases and V 6 bases, and 5 bases lay outside the gene matches. The CDR3 covers 15 residues. Germline-derived CDR1 and CDR2 are SGHTA and FQGNSA. Here the CDR3 reads CASSSGTGTYNEQFF. The CDR3 coding sequence is TGTGCCAGCAGTTCCGGGACAGGGACCTACAATGAGCAGTTCTTC.

The chain uses TRBV3-1 and TRBJ1-1; D not certain. V lost 1 base, J lost 4 bases, and 10 bases lay in between. Germline V CDR1 and CDR2: LGHDT, YNNKEL (reference sequence). The CDR3 is made up of 14 amino acids. The CDR3 is CASSQVGGFTEAFF. The CDR3 DNA sequence: TGTGCCAGCAGCCAAGTTGGAGGATTCACTGAAGCTTTCTTT.

The V gene is TRBV20-1, the J gene TRBJ2-7; 7 bases align to TRBD2. Germline V gives CDR1 DFQATT, CDR2 SNEGSKA (reference sequence). The CDR3 spans 13 residues. The V segment lost 3 bases and the J segment 2 bases; nucleotides outside the gene matches: 4. The CDR3 region has the DNA TGCAGTGCTAGCTTGGCGGGGGCCTACGAGCAGTACTTC. This translates into CSASLAGAYEQYF.

This clonotype came up once. The rearrangement links TRBV7-9 to TRBJ1-2; D perhaps matches TRBD1 (5 bases). CDR1 is SEHNR, CDR2 FQNEAQ, per germline (reference sequence). CDR3 length equals 13 residues. V dropped 7 bases and J dropped 8 bases, with 17 bases sitting between them. CDR3 nucleotide sequence: TGTGCCAGCATCCCTAAGGCCGGGGGAGGCTACACCTTC. Its protein product is CASIPKAGGGYTF.

This chain joins TRBV6-1 and TRBJ1-1, with D unclear. Germline CDR1 is MNHNS and CDR2 is SASEGT. V dropped 0 bases and J dropped 9 bases, with 5 bases sitting between them. This CDR3 spans 11 amino acids. The CDR3 DNA reads as TGTGCCAGCAGTGAAGCGAGTAAAGCTTTCTTT. As protein: CASSEASKAFF.

The DNA of the CDR3 is TGTGCCAGCAGCGTAGGTGGAGGGCCGAACACCGGGGAGCTGTTTTTT. It encodes CASSVGGGPNTGELFF. The chain has TRBV9 and TRBJ2-2; TRBD2 might be the D (6 bases). Trimming shortened V by 0 bases and J by 0 bases, and 9 bases separated the two germline ends. The CDR3 totals 16 residues. Germline CDR1 is SGDLS and CDR2 is YYNGEE.

The V gene is TRBV5-1, the J gene TRBJ2-5; 12 positions match TRBD2. The CDR3 is 14 residues long. Germline lookup yields CDR1 SGHRS and CDR2 YFSETQ. The junction had 2 bases not matched to a gene; V was cut back by 3 bases and J by 5 bases. The CDR3 is CASSSGLAGETQYF. The CDR3, as DNA: TGCGCCAGCAGCTCCGGACTAGCGGGGGAGACCCAGTACTTC. Full variable domain (outside the CDR3, taken from reference TRBV5-1 and TRBJ2-5): KAGVTQTPRYLIKTRGQQVTLSCSPISGHRSVSWYQQTPGQGLQFLFEYFSETQRNKGNFPGRFSGRQFSNSRSEMNVSTLELGDSALYLCASSSGLAGETQYFGPGTRLLVL.

The gene calls are TRBV20-1 and TRBJ2-2; no reliable D call. Trimming shortened V by 3 bases and J by 6 bases, and 8 bases separated the two germline ends. The length of the CDR3 is 12 residues. Germline CDR1 and CDR2: DFQATT and SNEGSKA (reference sequence). This CDR3 is CSASRAAGELFF. The CDR3, as DNA: TGCAGTGCTAGTAGGGCAGCCGGGGAGCTGTTTTTT.

This chain joins TRBV7-9 and TRBJ2-1; the D is unclear. V lost 2 bases and J 0 bases, leaving 8 bases between the germline ends. Germline V CDR1 and CDR2: SEHNR, FQNEAQ (reference sequence). The CDR3 covers 15 residues. CDR3 nucleotides: TGTGCCAGCAGCTTATCGGCGAGCTCCTACAATGAGCAGTTCTTC. This translates into CASSLSASSYNEQFF.

The chain employs TRBV30 and TRBJ1-1; D gene unclear. This CDR3 region has 12 residues. Germline assignment: CDR1 GTSNPN and CDR2 SVGIG (reference sequence). V was clipped by 2 bases and J by 1 base, with 5 bases between them. In DNA form, the CDR3 reads TGTGCCTGGAGTTCTGGGAACACTGAAGCTTTCTTT. This translates into CAWSSGNTEAFF.